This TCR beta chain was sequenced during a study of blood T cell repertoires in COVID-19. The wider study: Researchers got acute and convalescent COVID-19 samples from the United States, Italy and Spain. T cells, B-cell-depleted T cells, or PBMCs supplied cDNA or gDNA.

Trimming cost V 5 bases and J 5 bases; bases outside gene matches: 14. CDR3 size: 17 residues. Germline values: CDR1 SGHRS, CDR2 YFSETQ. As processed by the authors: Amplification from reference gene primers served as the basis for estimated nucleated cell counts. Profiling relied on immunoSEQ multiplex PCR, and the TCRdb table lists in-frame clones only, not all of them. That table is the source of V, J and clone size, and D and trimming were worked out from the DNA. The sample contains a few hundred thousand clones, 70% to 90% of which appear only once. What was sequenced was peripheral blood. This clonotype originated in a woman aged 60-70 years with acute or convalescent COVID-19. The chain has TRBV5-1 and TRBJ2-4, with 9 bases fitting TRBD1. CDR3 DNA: TGCGCCAGCAGTGTGAGACAGGGGGTCGGGTCACAAAACATTCAGTACTTC. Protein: CASSVRQGVGSQNIQYF.